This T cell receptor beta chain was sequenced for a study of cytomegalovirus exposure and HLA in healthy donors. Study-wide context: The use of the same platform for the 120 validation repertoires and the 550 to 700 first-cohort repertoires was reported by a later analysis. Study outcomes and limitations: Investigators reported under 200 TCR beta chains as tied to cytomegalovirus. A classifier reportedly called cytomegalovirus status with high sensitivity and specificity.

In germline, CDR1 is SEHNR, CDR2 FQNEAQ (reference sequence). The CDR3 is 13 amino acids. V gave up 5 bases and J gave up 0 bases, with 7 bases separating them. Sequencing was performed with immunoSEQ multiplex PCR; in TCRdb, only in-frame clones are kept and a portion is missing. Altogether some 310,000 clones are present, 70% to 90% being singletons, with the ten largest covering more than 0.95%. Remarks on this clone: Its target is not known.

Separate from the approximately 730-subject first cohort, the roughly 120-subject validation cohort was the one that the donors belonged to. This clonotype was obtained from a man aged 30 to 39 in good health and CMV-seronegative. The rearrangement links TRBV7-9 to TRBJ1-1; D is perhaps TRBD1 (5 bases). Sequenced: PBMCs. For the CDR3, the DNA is TGTGCCAGCAGCCCGACAGTGAACACTGAAGCTTTCTTT. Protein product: CASSPTVNTEAFF.